Included here is one T cell receptor (beta chain) sequence, with context. Some clones are missing from TCRdb's copy, which holds only in-frame ones; the method was immunoSEQ multiplex PCR. The data hold tens of thousands of clones, with over 75% observed a single time. This record comes from a study of identifying expanded T cells in peripheral blood. V lost 6 bases to trimming and J lost 4 bases, with 10 bases between them. CDR3 length: 13 residues. Germline assignment: CDR1 MDHEN and CDR2 SYDVKM. This sequence originates from a person between 18 and 69 years old in good health. The J gene is TRBJ1-5, the V gene TRBV28; D call uncertain. Sequenced input: blood. CDR3 coding DNA: TGTGCCAGCAGGTTAAGGCCTAATCAGCCCCAGCATTTT. Protein sequence: CASRLRPNQPQHF.